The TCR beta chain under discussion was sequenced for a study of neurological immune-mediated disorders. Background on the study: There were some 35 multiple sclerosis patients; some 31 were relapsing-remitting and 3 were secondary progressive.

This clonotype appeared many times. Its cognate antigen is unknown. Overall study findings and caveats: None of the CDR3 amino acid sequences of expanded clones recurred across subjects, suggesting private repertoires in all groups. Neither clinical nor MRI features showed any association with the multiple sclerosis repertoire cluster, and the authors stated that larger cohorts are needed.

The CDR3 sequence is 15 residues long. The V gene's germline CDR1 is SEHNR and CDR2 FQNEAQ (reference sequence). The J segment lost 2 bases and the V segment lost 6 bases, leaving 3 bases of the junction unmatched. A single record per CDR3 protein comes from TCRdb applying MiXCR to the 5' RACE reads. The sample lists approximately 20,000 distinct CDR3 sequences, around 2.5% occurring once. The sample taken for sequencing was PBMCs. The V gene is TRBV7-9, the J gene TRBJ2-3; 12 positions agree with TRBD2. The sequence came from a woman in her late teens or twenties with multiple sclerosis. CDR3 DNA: TGTGCCAGCAGAGGACTAGCGGGACACACAGATACGCAGTATTTT. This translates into CASRGLAGHTDTQYF.